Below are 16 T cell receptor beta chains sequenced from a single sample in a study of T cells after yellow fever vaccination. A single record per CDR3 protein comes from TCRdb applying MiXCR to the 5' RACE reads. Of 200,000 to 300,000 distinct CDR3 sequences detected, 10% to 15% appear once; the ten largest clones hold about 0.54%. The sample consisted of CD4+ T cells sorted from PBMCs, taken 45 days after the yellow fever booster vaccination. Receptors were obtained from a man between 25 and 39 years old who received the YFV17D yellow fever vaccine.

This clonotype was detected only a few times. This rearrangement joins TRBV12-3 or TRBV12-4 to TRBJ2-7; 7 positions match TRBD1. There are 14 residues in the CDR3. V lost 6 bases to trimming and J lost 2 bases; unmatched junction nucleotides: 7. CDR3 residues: CASRSTGATYEQYF. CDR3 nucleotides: TGTGCCAGCAGGTCTACAGGGGCTACCTACGAGCAGTACTTC.

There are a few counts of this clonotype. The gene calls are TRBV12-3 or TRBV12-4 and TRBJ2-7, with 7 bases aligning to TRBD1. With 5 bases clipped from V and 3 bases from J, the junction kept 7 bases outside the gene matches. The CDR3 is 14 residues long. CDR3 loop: CASSRGQSVYEQYF. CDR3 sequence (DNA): TGTGCCAGCAGTAGGGGACAGTCAGTCTACGAGCAGTACTTC.

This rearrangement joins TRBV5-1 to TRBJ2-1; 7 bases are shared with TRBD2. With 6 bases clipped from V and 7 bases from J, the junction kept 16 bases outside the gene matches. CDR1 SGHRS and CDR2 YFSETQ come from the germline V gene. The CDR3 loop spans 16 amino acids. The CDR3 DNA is TGCGCCAGCACCGTTATGAGGGAGGGCCCTGGAAATGAGCAGTTCTTC. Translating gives CASTVMREGPGNEQFF.

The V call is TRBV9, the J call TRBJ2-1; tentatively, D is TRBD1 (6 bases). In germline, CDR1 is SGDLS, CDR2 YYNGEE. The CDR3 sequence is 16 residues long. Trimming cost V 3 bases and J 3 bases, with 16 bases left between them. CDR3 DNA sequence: TGTGCCAGCAGCGCCCTACAGGGAATGGGCTACAATGAGCAGTTCTTC. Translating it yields CASSALQGMGYNEQFF.

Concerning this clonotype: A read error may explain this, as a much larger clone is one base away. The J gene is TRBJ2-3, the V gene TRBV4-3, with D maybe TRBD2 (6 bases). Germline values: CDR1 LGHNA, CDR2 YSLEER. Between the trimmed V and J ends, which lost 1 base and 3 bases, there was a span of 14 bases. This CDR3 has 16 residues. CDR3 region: CASSQADGRGTDTQYF. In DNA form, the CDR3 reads TGCGCCAGCAGCCAAGCGGACGGGAGAGGGACAGATACGCAGTATTTT.

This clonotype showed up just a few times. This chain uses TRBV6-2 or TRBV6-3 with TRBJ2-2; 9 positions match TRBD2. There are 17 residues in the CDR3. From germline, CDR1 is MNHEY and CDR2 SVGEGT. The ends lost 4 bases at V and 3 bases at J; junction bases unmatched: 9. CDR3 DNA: TGTGCCAGCAGTTTTAGCGGGAGAGCTGGCGACACCGGGGAGCTGTTTTTT. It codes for CASSFSGRAGDTGELFF.

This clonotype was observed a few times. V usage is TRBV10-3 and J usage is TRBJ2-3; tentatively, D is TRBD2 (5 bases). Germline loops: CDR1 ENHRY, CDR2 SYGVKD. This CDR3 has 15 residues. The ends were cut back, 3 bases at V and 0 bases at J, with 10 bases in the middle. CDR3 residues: CAISDSGDSTDTQYF. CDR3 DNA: TGTGCCATCAGTGACTCCGGGGATAGCACAGATACGCAGTATTTT.

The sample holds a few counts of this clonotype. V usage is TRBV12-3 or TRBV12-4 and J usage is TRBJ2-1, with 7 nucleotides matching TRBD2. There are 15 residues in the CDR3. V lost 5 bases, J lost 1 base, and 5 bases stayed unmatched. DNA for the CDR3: TGTGCCAGCAGTAAGACGGGAGGATCCTACAATGAGCAGTTCTTC. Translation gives CASSKTGGSYNEQFF.

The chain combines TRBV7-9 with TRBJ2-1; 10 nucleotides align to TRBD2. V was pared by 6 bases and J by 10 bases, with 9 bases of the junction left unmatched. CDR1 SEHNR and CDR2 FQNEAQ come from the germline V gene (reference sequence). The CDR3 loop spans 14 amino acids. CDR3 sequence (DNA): TGTGCCAGCAGACTAGCGGGATTCCCCGACGAGCAGTTCTTC. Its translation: CASRLAGFPDEQFF.

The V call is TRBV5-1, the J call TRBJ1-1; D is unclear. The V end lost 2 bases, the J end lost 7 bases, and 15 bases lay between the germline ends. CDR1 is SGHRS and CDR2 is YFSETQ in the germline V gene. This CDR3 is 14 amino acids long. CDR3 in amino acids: CASSFQEMLNEAFF. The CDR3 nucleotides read TGCGCCAGCAGCTTTCAGGAAATGTTAAATGAAGCTTTCTTT.

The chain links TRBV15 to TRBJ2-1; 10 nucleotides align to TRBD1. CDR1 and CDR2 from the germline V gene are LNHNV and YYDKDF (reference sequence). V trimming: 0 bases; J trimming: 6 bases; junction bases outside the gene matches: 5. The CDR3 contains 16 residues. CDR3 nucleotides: TGTGCCACCAGCAGAGACGGGACAGGGGCAGGCAATGAGCAGTTCTTC. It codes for CATSRDGTGAGNEQFF.

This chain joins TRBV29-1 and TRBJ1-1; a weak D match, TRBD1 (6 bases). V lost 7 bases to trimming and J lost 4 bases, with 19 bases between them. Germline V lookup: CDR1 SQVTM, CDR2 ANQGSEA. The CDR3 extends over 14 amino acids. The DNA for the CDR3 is TGCAGCGCCGGCCTGGGGGCTGGGGGCACTGAAGCTTTCTTT. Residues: CSAGLGAGGTEAFF.

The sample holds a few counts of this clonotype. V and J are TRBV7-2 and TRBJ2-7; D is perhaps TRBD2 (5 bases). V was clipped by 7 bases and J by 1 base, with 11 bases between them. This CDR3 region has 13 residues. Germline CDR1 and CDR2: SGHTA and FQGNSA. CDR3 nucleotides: TGTGCCAGCATGAGGGATCCTTCCTACGAGCAGTACTTC. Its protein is CASMRDPSYEQYF.

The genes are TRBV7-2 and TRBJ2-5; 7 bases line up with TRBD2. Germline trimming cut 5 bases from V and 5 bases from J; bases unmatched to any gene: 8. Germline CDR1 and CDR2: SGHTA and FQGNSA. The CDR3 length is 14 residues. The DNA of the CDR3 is TGTGCCAGCAGCCCCTTGGCGGGAGCGGAGACCCAGTACTTC. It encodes CASSPLAGAETQYF.

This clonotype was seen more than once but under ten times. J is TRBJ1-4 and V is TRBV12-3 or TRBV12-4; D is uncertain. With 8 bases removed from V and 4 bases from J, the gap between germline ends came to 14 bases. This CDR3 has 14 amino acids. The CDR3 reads CASGPGRINEKLFF. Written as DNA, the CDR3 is TGTGCCAGCGGCCCGGGCAGGATTAATGAAAAACTGTTTTTT.

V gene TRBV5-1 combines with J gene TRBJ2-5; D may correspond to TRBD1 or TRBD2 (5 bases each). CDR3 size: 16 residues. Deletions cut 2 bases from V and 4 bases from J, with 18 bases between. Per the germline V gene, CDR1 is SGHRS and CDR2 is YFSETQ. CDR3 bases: TGCGCCAGCAGCTTTGGTTCGGGGCGTCGATTAGAGACCCAGTACTTC. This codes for CASSFGSGRRLETQYF.